Listed here are 10 T cell receptor beta chains from one sample, sequenced in a study of siplizumab effects on memory and regulatory T cells. The table came from immunoSEQ multiplex PCR; TCRdb's copy has only in-frame clones and leaves some out. The sample holds approximately 65,000 clones, 70% to 90% seen once. The sample was memory CD4+ T cells sorted from blood. These receptors were taken from a human donor in good health.

The count of this clone is one. The chain has TRBV11-2 and TRBJ1-2; no definite D call. There are 13 residues in the CDR3. Trimming pared 4 bases from V and 3 bases from J, leaving 9 bases between. CDR1 and CDR2 (germline): SGHAT, FQNNGV. The CDR3 spells CASSSIRHYGYTF. For the CDR3, the DNA is TGTGCCAGCAGCTCAATCCGTCACTATGGCTACACCTTC.

On this clone itself: A junction end diverges from the germline sequence, so it may reflect a read error. DNA of the CDR3: TGTGCCAGCACCCCTGGGGAGAGGACTGAAGCCTTCTTT. As protein: CASTPGERTEAFF. The chain is built from TRBV6-5 and TRBJ1-1; D uncertain. The germline gives CDR1 MNHEY, CDR2 SVGAGI. This CDR3 contains 13 residues.

The V gene is TRBV19, the J gene TRBJ1-1, with D possibly TRBD1 on 5 matching bases. Germline lookup yields CDR1 LNHDA and CDR2 SQIVND (reference sequence). The CDR3 covers 14 residues. The ends were cut back, 5 bases at V and 7 bases at J, with 17 bases in the middle. CDR3 residues: CASSRLGVGGEAFF. In DNA form, the CDR3 reads TGTGCCAGTAGTCGGTTGGGGGTAGGCGGTGAAGCTTTCTTT.

J is TRBJ2-7 and V is TRBV2; the D is unclear. Trimming took off 7 bases at V and 2 bases at J, with 12 bases between the two ends. This CDR3 contains 13 residues. Germline V gene sequence: CDR1 SNHLY, CDR2 FYNNEI. CDR3: CASTLGQTYEQYF. In DNA form, the CDR3 reads TGTGCCAGCACCCTAGGTCAAACCTACGAGCAGTACTTC.

The CDR3 protein is CASSMRTEAFF. The CDR3 bases are TGTGCCAGTAGTATGAGGACTGAAGCTTTCTTT. The V call is TRBV19, the J call TRBJ1-1; D is uncertain. The CDR3 is 11 residues long. V lost 3 bases, J lost 5 bases, and 4 bases lay in between. CDR1 and CDR2 from the germline V gene are LNHDA and SQIVND (reference sequence).

The chain employs TRBV7-2 and TRBJ1-5; D gene ambiguous. This CDR3 has 13 residues. From germline, CDR1 is SGHTA and CDR2 FQGNSA. The V end was cut by 4 bases, the J end by 4 bases, with 8 bases between. CDR3 DNA sequence: TGTGCCAGCAGCTACCGCGGGAATCAGCCCCAGCATTTT. As protein: CASSYRGNQPQHF.

V and J are TRBV19 and TRBJ2-3; D is unresolved. This CDR3 spans 13 amino acids. Germline V gene sequence: CDR1 LNHDA, CDR2 SQIVND (reference sequence). V dropped 5 bases and J dropped 6 bases, with 12 bases sitting between them. Here the CDR3 reads CASSARLRDTQYF. The CDR3 DNA follows: TGTGCCAGTAGTGCCAGACTGAGGGATACGCAGTATTTT.

In nucleotides, the CDR3 is TGTGCCAGCAGCCTTAGAGGGGCTGAAGCTTTCTTT. Protein: CASSLRGAEAFF. The J gene is TRBJ1-1, the V gene TRBV11-1; possibly TRBD1 for D (5 bases). Germline V gives CDR1 SGHAT, CDR2 FQDESV (reference sequence). The CDR3 is 12 amino acids. The V end lost 5 bases, the J end lost 6 bases, and 10 bases lay between the germline ends. Full variable domain (rest looked up from reference TRBV11-1 and TRBJ1-1): EAEVAQSPRYKITEKSQAVAFWCDPISGHATLYWYRQILGQGPELLVQFQDESVVDDSQLPKDRFSAERLKGVDSTLKIQPAELGDSAMYLCASSLRGAEAFFGQGTRLTVV.

This sequence joins TRBV30 and TRBJ1-1; 8 nucleotides match TRBD1. From germline, CDR1 is GTSNPN and CDR2 SVGIG (reference sequence). The CDR3 has 14 amino acids. The V segment lost 7 bases and the J segment 1 base; nucleotides outside the gene matches: 8. CDR3 in DNA: TGTGCCTTGGTCTCCGGGACAGGGAACACTGAAGCTTTCTTT. The encoded protein is CALVSGTGNTEAFF.

Concerning this clone itself: This same CDR3 is encoded by further DNA sequences in the sample. The chain recombines TRBV7-9 with TRBJ1-5, with D hard to call. CDR3 length: 13 amino acids. Germline V gives CDR1 SEHNR, CDR2 FQNEAQ (reference sequence). V lost 3 bases and J lost 5, with 8 bases in between. CDR3 residues: CASSLGVDQPQHF. CDR3 bases: TGTGCCAGCAGCTTGGGAGTGGATCAGCCCCAGCATTTT.